The T cell receptor beta chain described here comes from a study of T cells after posttransplantation cyclophosphamide. General study results and limits: Recipient CMV seropositivity and CMV reactivation strongly tracked TRB clonality.

Trimming at V came to 2 bases and at J to 4 bases, leaving 4 bases not matched to a gene. This CDR3 is built from 15 residues. Germline CDR1 is MGHDK and CDR2 is SYGVNS. Comment on this clone: Antigen: not known.

A marrow graft followed busulfan-fludarabine conditioning, with cyclophosphamide on days +3 and +4. Here immunoSEQ multiplex PCR was the method, and the copy in TCRdb shows in-frame clones only, minus some. In the table there are around 10,000 clones, 70% to 90% of which are singletons. This receptor was obtained from a female patient aged 50 to 60 who received an allogeneic stem cell transplant from a related donor, was CMV-positive, and had no GVHD. T cells may partly derive from the graft donor. V is TRBV25-1 and J is TRBJ2-5; 10 bases agree with TRBD2. Source: PBMCs, taken after allogeneic stem cell transplant with posttransplant cyclophosphamide. CDR3 in DNA: TGTGCCAGCAGTGAAAGAGCGGGGGGGATAGAGACCCAGTACTTC. It translates to CASSERAGGIETQYF.